The T cell receptor (beta chain) described here comes from a study of post-analysis software for immune sequencing data. Prepared libraries of TCR beta cDNA carried unique molecular identifiers. TCRdb passed the PCR reads through MiXCR, listing each CDR3 protein once. The repertoire holds 380,000 or so distinct CDR3 sequences, with less than 40% as singletons. Regarding the study as a whole: Controls had lower frequencies than patients of a few TRBV segments, which included TRBV5-6, TRBV5-1 and TRBV20-1.

This CDR3 spans 15 amino acids. V shed 6 bases and J 7 bases; nucleotides not matched to a gene: 14. Per the germline V gene, CDR1 is MNHEY and CDR2 is SMNVEV (reference sequence). In the case of this clonotype: As yet, its antigen is unknown.

The chain combines TRBV27 with TRBJ2-7; the match to TRBD2 covers 8 bases. The sequencing input was blood. The source is a girl under 18 with multiple sclerosis. The CDR3 DNA reads TGTGCCAGCAGCACCGGGACTAGGTGGGATCAAGAGCAGTACTTC. This encodes CASSTGTRWDQEQYF.